The clone carrying this TCR beta chain showed up just a few times. Germline V CDR1 and CDR2: ENHRY, SYGVKD. Trimming took 3 bases from V and 1 from J, leaving 8 bases between them. This CDR3 has 14 amino acids. These data come from a study of shared T cell receptors in the human thymus. Sequenced by immunoSEQ multiplex PCR; TCRdb stores in-frame clones only, minus some. Among 540,000 or so clones listed, 78% were seen once. These data also featured in a second study, about human thymus T cells. Turning to that study: Resected material from corrective heart surgery provided the thymus tissue analysed.

Sequencing was carried out using thymocytes. This sequence originates from a boy under three years old with a congenital heart defect. V is TRBV10-3 and J is TRBJ2-3, with D possibly being TRBD2 (6 bases). The CDR3 DNA follows: TGTGCCATCAGTGAATGGGAGGGCACAGATACGCAGTATTTT. Translating it yields CAISEWEGTDTQYF.